This TCR beta chain was sequenced in a study of vaccination and CD4 T cells after COVID-19. Study as a whole: Post-COVID samples were collected a median roughly 100 days following diagnosis, spanning 35 to 161.

Treatment: roughly ten-day PBMC culture with coronavirus spike peptide pools or control peptides (ViraFEST assay). The V and J ends lost 4 bases and 2 bases, in that order; junction bases with no gene match: 8. Germline values: CDR1 LNHDA, CDR2 SQIVND (reference sequence). This CDR3 region has 16 residues. About this clonotype itself: Its specificity is not known.

Researchers used the Oncomine TCR Beta short-read assay to sequence DNA from cultured CD4+ T cells. TCRdb reprocessed the PCR reads with MiXCR, giving one entry per CDR3 protein. Among almost 20,000 distinct CDR3 sequences listed, 52% were seen once. Sequencing input: CD4+ T cells from blood, cultured in vitro. The sequence came from a human donor who had recovered from COVID-19. This chain uses TRBV19 with TRBJ1-3, with 7 bases matching TRBD1. The CDR3 protein is CASSKLSGQAGNTIYF. The DNA of the CDR3 is TGTGCCAGTAGTAAACTCTCCGGACAGGCTGGAAACACCATATATTTT.